The 10 T cell receptor beta chains below all came from one sample that was sequenced in a study of memory CD4+ T cells and cytomegalovirus serostatus. Sequenced by immunoSEQ multiplex PCR; TCRdb stores in-frame clones only, minus some. Among about 82,000 clones, approximately 80% were seen once, and the ten largest hold around 0.73%. Single viable CD3+CD4+CD8-CD45RO+ cells were sorted as the memory CD4+ T cells. Sequenced material: memory CD4+ T cells from blood. The receptors come from an adult in good health and CMV-seronegative.

V is TRBV19 and J is TRBJ1-2; the D is unclear. Germline V gene lookup returns CDR1 LNHDA and CDR2 SQIVND (reference sequence). The CDR3 has 13 amino acids. Trimming took 7 bases from V and 6 from J, leaving 15 bases between them. For the CDR3, the DNA is TGTGCCAGTACCGGGTTAGGAGTCCATGGCTACACCTTC. This encodes CASTGLGVHGYTF.

CDR3 region: CASSLWTGNRNEQFF. Here the CDR3 DNA reads TGCGCCAGCAGCCTTTGGACAGGGAATAGGAATGAGCAGTTCTTC. This rearrangement joins TRBV4-1 to TRBJ2-1, with 8 bases aligning to TRBD1. Germline CDR1 and CDR2: MGHRA and YSYEKL. The CDR3 has 15 residues. J was trimmed by 7 bases and V by 4 bases; bases with no gene match: 9.

This clone has just a few counts. CDR3 sequence: CASSAGANYGYTF. CDR3 bases: TGTGCCAGCAGTGCCGGGGCTAACTATGGCTACACCTTC. This chain links TRBV25-1 with TRBJ1-2; unclear D gene. The CDR3 contains 13 residues. V was trimmed by 4 bases and J by 0 bases, leaving 6 bases between them. Germline-derived CDR1 and CDR2 are MGHDK and SYGVNS.

Of note for this clone: Other nucleotide sequences from this sample produce the same CDR3. V is TRBV6-1 and J is TRBJ1-1; a weak D match, TRBD1 (5 bases). This CDR3 is built from 13 residues. V was pared by 3 bases and J by 1 base, with 6 bases between. Germline V lookup: CDR1 MNHNS, CDR2 SASEGT. CDR3 region: CASSERGNTEAFF. CDR3 bases: TGTGCCAGCAGTGAGAGGGGGAACACTGAAGCTTTCTTT.

In this sample, this clone turned up a few times. The chain joins TRBV30 to TRBJ1-1, with no clear D. The V gene's germline CDR1 is GTSNPN and CDR2 SVGIG (reference sequence). Deletions cut 4 bases from V and 3 bases from J, with 6 bases between. The CDR3 is 11 residues long. CDR3 loop: CAWKADTEAFF. CDR3 in DNA: TGTGCCTGGAAGGCTGACACTGAAGCTTTCTTT.

This chain joins TRBV18 and TRBJ1-1; 8 nucleotides line up with TRBD1. This CDR3 region has 17 residues. The germline CDR1 and CDR2 sequences are KGHSH and LQKENI. The junction had 10 bases not matched to a gene; V was cut back by 4 bases and J by 0 bases. The CDR3 sequence is CASSRPGGDAMNTEAFF. CDR3 bases: TGTGCCAGCTCACGTCCAGGGGGCGATGCTATGAACACTGAAGCTTTCTTT.

The J gene is TRBJ2-7, the V gene TRBV7-8; TRBD2 might be the D (6 bases). This CDR3 spans 15 amino acids. V was cut by 1 base and J by 3 bases, with 13 bases left in between. Germline values: CDR1 SGHVS, CDR2 FQNEAQ. The CDR3 nucleotides read TGTGCCAGCAGCTTAGTGGTAGCGGTAGACTACGAGCAGTACTTC. As protein: CASSLVVAVDYEQYF.

The J gene is TRBJ2-3, the V gene TRBV21-1; the table's D call, TRBD1, has no DNA check behind it. TRBV21-1 is labeled a pseudogene. The CDR3 has 16 amino acids. The CDR3 DNA reads as TGTGCCAGCACCCTGCCACAGGGTATTTGGGCAGATACGCAGTATTTT. As protein: CASTLPQGIWADTQYF.

The V and J genes are TRBV30 and TRBJ1-1, with D maybe TRBD1 (6 bases). V gave up 0 bases and J gave up 6 bases, with 11 bases separating them. This CDR3 is built from 13 residues. Germline lookup yields CDR1 GTSNPN and CDR2 SVGIG (reference sequence). The CDR3 loop is CAWSVGGQSEAFF. CDR3 in DNA: TGTGCCTGGAGTGTAGGGGGTCAGTCTGAAGCTTTCTTT.

The chain carries TRBV28 and TRBJ2-7, with 7 nucleotides matching TRBD2. V lost 3 bases, J lost 2 bases, and 4 bases stayed unmatched. The germline V gene encodes CDR1 MDHEN and CDR2 SYDVKM. CDR3 length equals 14 residues. CDR3 in amino acids: CASSFSAGTYEQYF. The CDR3 DNA follows: TGTGCCAGCAGTTTTTCAGCGGGGACCTACGAGCAGTACTTC.